This T cell receptor beta chain was captured by sequencing in a study of cytomegalovirus exposure and HLA in healthy donors. Study findings and constraints: There were a few CMV-associated chains whose specificity for CMV antigens was confirmed in vitro. Cytomegalovirus association was assigned to about 150 TCR beta chains. Later analysis demonstrated an association between a missense DCLRE1C variant and TCR beta V- and J-gene trimming.

A multiplex PCR was run with 60 Vbeta primers and 13 Jbeta primers. Study processing details: Roughly 9.9 million shared chains were among the approximately 80 million unique TCR beta chains that a later analysis counted. This table comes from immunoSEQ multiplex PCR, and its TCRdb copy is limited to in-frame clones, with some not included. V, J and clone size are taken as reported in that table, and D and trimming were inferred from the DNA itself. Among approximately 200,000 clones listed, roughly 77% were seen once. As for this clone: Its antigen is as yet unknown.

Trimming at V came to 3 bases and at J to 5 bases, leaving 8 bases not matched to a gene. The CDR3 runs 15 residues. Germline CDR1 reads MDHEN; CDR2 reads SYDVKM. Sequencing was performed on PBMCs. This rearrangement joins TRBV28 to TRBJ2-7; 9 bases map to TRBD1. The TCR was taken from a man aged 30-40 years in good health and CMV-seropositive. The DNA for the CDR3 is TGTGCCAGCAGTTTCCGTCCGGACAGGGGCCACGAGCAGTACTTC. It codes for CASSFRPDRGHEQYF.